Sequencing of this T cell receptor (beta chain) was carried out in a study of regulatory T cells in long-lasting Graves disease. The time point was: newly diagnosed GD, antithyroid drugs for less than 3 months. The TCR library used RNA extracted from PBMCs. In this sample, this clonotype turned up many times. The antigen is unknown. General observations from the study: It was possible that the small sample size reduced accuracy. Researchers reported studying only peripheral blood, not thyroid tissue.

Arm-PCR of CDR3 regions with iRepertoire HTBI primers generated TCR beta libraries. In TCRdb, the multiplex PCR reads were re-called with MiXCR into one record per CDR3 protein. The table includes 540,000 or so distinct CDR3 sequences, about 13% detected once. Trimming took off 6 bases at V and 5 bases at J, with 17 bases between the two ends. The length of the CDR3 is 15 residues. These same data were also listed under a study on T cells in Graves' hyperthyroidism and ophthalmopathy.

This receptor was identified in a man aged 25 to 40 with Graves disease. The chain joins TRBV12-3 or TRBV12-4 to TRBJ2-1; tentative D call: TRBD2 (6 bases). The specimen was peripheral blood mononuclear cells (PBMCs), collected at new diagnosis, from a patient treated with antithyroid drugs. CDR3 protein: CASRPFPGDNNEQFF. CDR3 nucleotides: TGTGCCAGCAGACCCTTTCCGGGGGATAACAATGAGCAGTTCTTC.